Listed here are 23 T cell receptor beta chains from one sample, sequenced in a study of regulatory T cells in long-lasting Graves disease. TCR beta libraries were built with iRepertoire HTBI primers and Arm-PCR of CDR3 regions. TCRdb independently ran MiXCR on the multiplex PCR reads; one entry per CDR3 protein. The table includes about 620,000 distinct CDR3 sequences, approximately 15% detected once. Time point specified: newly diagnosed GD, antithyroid drugs for less than 3 months. RNA extracted from PBMCs served as the sequencing template. These data were also filed under a second study, of T cells in Graves' hyperthyroidism and ophthalmopathy.

The specimen comprised peripheral blood mononuclear cells (PBMCs), sampled at new diagnosis, from a patient treated with antithyroid drugs. Receptor source: a woman under 40 with Graves disease.

Concerning this clonotype: The junction does not match germline at one end; this may be a read error. The chain links TRBV4-1 to TRBJ2-5, with TRBD2 matching 8 bases. The germline gives CDR1 MGHRA, CDR2 YSYEKL. The CDR3 totals 15 residues. CDR3 loop: CASSQVGTRQEAQYF. As DNA, the CDR3 is TGCGCCAGCAGCCAAGTTGGGACTAGGCAAGAGGCCCAGTACTTC.

The CDR3 nucleotides are TGTGCCACCAGTGGTTCCGGGACCGGCGAGCAGTTCTTC. This gives the protein CATSGSGTGEQFF. The chain has TRBV24-1 and TRBJ2-1; D may correspond to TRBD1 or TRBD2 (5 bases each). Germline V lookup: CDR1 KGHDR, CDR2 SFDVKD. The germline V and J ends were trimmed by 5 bases and 10 bases, with 14 bases remaining between them. This CDR3 comprises 13 residues.

This clonotype was recorded a few times. The CDR3 DNA follows: TGCGCCAGCAGCTTGTCGGCCAGTCGCAATGAGCAGTTCTTC. It is translated as CASSLSASRNEQFF. The chain employs TRBV5-1 and TRBJ2-1; unclear D gene. This CDR3 is 14 amino acids long. Per germline, CDR1 SGHRS and CDR2 YFSETQ. V was shortened by 1 base and J by 6 bases, with 11 bases between the two germline ends. The full variable domain, completed using reference TRBV5-1 and TRBJ2-1, is KAGVTQTPRYLIKTRGQQVTLSCSPISGHRSVSWYQQTPGQGLQFLFEYFSETQRNKGNFPGRFSGRQFSNSRSEMNVSTLELGDSALYLCASSLSASRNEQFFGPGTRLTVL.

This clonotype was detected ten times or more. J is TRBJ2-5 and V is TRBV7-9; unclear D gene. Germline V gene lookup returns CDR1 SEHNR and CDR2 FQNEAQ (reference sequence). V dropped 3 bases and J dropped 1 base, with 9 bases sitting between them. This CDR3 is 14 amino acids long. The CDR3 sequence is CASSFAAGQETQYF. CDR3 sequence (DNA): TGTGCCAGCAGCTTTGCAGCCGGCCAAGAGACCCAGTACTTC.

Many counts were recorded for this clonotype. The chain is built from TRBV20-1 and TRBJ2-7; no clear D gene. CDR1 is DFQATT, CDR2 SNEGSKA, per germline (reference sequence). The CDR3 totals 13 residues. V lost 3 bases and J 3 bases, leaving 12 bases between the germline ends. CDR3 amino acids: CSASRQENYEQYF. The CDR3 bases are TGCAGTGCTAGCCGTCAGGAGAACTACGAGCAGTACTTC.

A few counts support this clonotype. This chain uses TRBV15 with TRBJ2-1, with D perhaps matching TRBD1 or TRBD2 (7 bases each). With 1 base removed from V and 9 bases from J, the gap between germline ends came to 19 bases. The CDR3 consists of 16 residues. Germline CDR1 and CDR2: LNHNV and YYDKDF (reference sequence). CDR3 protein: CATSRVAVQGGGEQFF. The CDR3 nucleotides are TGTGCCACCAGCAGAGTAGCGGTCCAGGGGGGGGGTGAGCAGTTCTTC.

This clonotype was detected many times. This chain links TRBV28 with TRBJ1-3; D unclear. The CDR3 runs to 13 residues. Germline assignment: CDR1 MDHEN and CDR2 SYDVKM. V dropped 2 bases and J dropped 3 bases, with 5 bases sitting between them. For the CDR3, the DNA is TGTGCCAGCAGTTTAAGCGTTGGAAACACCATATATTTT. As protein: CASSLSVGNTIYF.

This clonotype was detected a few times. The chain carries TRBV9 and TRBJ2-3; perhaps TRBD2 as D (5 bases). The CDR3 is 17 residues long. Trimming stripped 3 bases from V and 5 bases from J, with 22 bases between. Germline V CDR1 and CDR2: SGDLS, YYNGEE. The DNA of the CDR3 is TGTGCCAGCAGCGAGGCCCCTAGGAGCGGCAATCAAGATACGCAGTATTTT. Translation: CASSEAPRSGNQDTQYF.

The rearrangement joins TRBV5-4 to TRBJ2-2, with D perhaps being TRBD1 or TRBD2 (5 bases each). The CDR3 extends over 16 amino acids. CDR1 is SGHNT and CDR2 is YYREEE in the germline V gene (reference sequence). V was clipped by 6 bases and J by 4 bases, with 19 bases between them. The CDR3 sequence: CASKNGARGSTGELFF. The CDR3 DNA reads TGTGCCAGCAAAAACGGGGCCCGTGGGAGCACCGGGGAGCTGTTTTTT.

This clonotype showed up many times. One end of the junction does not line up with germline, which may come from a read error. The rearrangement links TRBV5-1 to TRBJ1-1, with D uncertain. The CDR3 length is 15 residues. Germline V gene data show CDR1 as SGHRS and CDR2 as YFSETQ. CDR3 residues: CTSSYRGPTNTEAFF. The CDR3, as DNA: TGCACCAGCAGCTACCGTGGACCGACGAACACTGAAGCTTTCTTT.

On this clonotype: An end of the junction differs from the germline gene, which may be a read error. This rearrangement joins TRBV18 to TRBJ2-7; 7 bases agree with TRBD1. The CDR3 covers 15 residues. CDR1 and CDR2 (germline): KGHSH, LQKENI. CDR3 protein: CASSPPQGESSEQCF. The CDR3 DNA is TGTGCCAGCTCACCCCCTCAGGGGGAGAGTAGCGAGCAGTGCTTC. Full variable domain (missing parts from reference TRBV18 and TRBJ2-7): NAGVMQNPRHLVRRRGQEARLRCSPMKGHSHVYWYRQLPEEGLKFMVYLQKENIIDESGMPKERFSAEFPKEGPSILRIQQVVRGDSAAYFCASSPPQGESSEQCFGPGTRLTVT.

This clonotype was seen only a few times. The chain links TRBV2 to TRBJ2-7; 7 bases are shared with TRBD1. The CDR3 contains 12 residues. Germline V CDR1 and CDR2: SNHLY, FYNNEI. Trimming at V came to 5 bases and at J to 4 bases, leaving 2 bases not matched to a gene. CDR3 region: CASSQGEYEQYF. In DNA, the CDR3 is TGTGCCAGCAGTCAGGGGGAATACGAGCAGTACTTC.

This clonotype was detected once. The chain employs TRBV14 and TRBJ2-1, with 9 bases that match TRBD2. This CDR3 is 15 amino acids long. Trimming took 2 bases from V and 5 from J; bases not matched to a gene: 4. In germline, CDR1 is SGHDN, CDR2 FVKESK. The CDR3 DNA follows: TGTGCCAGCAGCCAACTAGCGGGACTTAACAATGAGCAGTTCTTC. Its translation: CASSQLAGLNNEQFF. The whole variable domain, remainder taken from reference TRBV14 and TRBJ2-1, is EAGVTQFPSHSVIEKGQTVTLRCDPISGHDNLYWYRRVMGKEIKFLLHFVKESKQDESGMPNNRFLAERTGGTYSTLKVQPAELEDSGVYFCASSQLAGLNNEQFFGPGTRLTVL.

This chain connects TRBV27 to TRBJ2-1; 10 positions agree with TRBD2. Germline CDR1 reads MNHEY; CDR2 reads SMNVEV (reference sequence). The CDR3 is 14 residues long. With V trimmed by 6 bases and J by 6 bases, 5 bases remained unmatched. Written as DNA, the CDR3 is TGTGCCAGCAGCGGGACTAGCGTAGCCAATGAGCAGTTCTTC. Amino acids: CASSGTSVANEQFF.

This clonotype has only a few counts. The chain carries TRBV3-1 and TRBJ2-2, with 11 nucleotides matching TRBD2. V lost 5 bases and J lost 10; bases outside the gene matches: 6. CDR3 size: 14 residues. CDR1 and CDR2 (germline): LGHDT, YNNKEL (reference sequence). CDR3 in amino acids: CASSLAGGFAELFF. The CDR3 DNA sequence: TGTGCCAGCAGCTTAGCGGGAGGGTTCGCGGAGCTGTTTTTT. Supplemented by reference TRBV3-1 and TRBJ2-2, the full variable domain reads DTAVSQTPKYLVTQMGNDKSIKCEQNLGHDTMYWYKQDSKKFLKIMFSYNNKELIINETVPNRFSPKSPDKAHLNLHINSLELGDSAVYFCASSLAGGFAELFFGEGSRLTVL.

This clonotype was detected many times. The chain links TRBV6-1 to TRBJ1-5, with D unclear. Germline V gene lookup returns CDR1 MNHNS and CDR2 SASEGT. Trimming took off 6 bases at V and 2 bases at J, with 11 bases between the two ends. The CDR3 spans 14 residues. CDR3 residues: CASSLLGGNQPQHF. The CDR3 DNA follows: TGTGCCAGCAGCCTCCTGGGAGGCAATCAGCCCCAGCATTTT.

This clonotype was detected a few times. V is TRBV19 and J is TRBJ2-3; D perhaps matches TRBD2 (6 bases). The CDR3 consists of 13 residues. The V end lost 0 bases, the J end lost 13 bases, and 14 bases lay between the germline ends. Germline loops: CDR1 LNHDA, CDR2 SQIVND (reference sequence). CDR3 loop: CASSIDRASEEYF. The CDR3 coding sequence is TGTGCCAGTAGTATAGATAGGGCTAGCGAGGAGTATTTT.

This clonotype has just a few counts. The gene calls are TRBV5-5 and TRBJ1-1; 12 bases match TRBD1. Germline V gives CDR1 SGHKS, CDR2 YYEKEE (reference sequence). The V segment lost 1 base and the J segment 8 bases; nucleotides outside the gene matches: 15. This CDR3 is 18 amino acids long. The CDR3 region is CASSLKKGTGGANREAFF. The CDR3 region has the DNA TGTGCCAGCAGCTTGAAAAAAGGGACAGGGGGCGCTAATAGGGAAGCTTTCTTT.

The chain has TRBV7-9 and TRBJ1-6; TRBD1 matches at 9 bases. The germline gives CDR1 SEHNR, CDR2 FQNEAQ (reference sequence). The CDR3 is 18 amino acids. V trimming: 4 bases; J trimming: 0 bases; junction bases outside the gene matches: 7. DNA for the CDR3: TGTGCCAGCAGCTGGGGACAGGGAGGTCTCTCCTATAATTCACCCCTCCACTTT. Translation gives CASSWGQGGLSYNSPLHF.

This clonotype occurred once. The V and J genes are TRBV9 and TRBJ2-5, with 9 bases that match TRBD1. The V gene end was trimmed by 4 bases and the J gene end by 2 bases; junction bases not matched to a gene: 6. The CDR3 sequence is 15 residues long. CDR1 is SGDLS and CDR2 is YYNGEE in the germline V gene. The CDR3: CASSNGQGMQETQYF. The CDR3, as DNA: TGTGCCAGCAGCAATGGACAGGGGATGCAAGAGACCCAGTACTTC.

As regards this clonotype: Sequence at one end of the junction differs from germline and may be a read error. The gene calls are TRBV5-1 and TRBJ2-6; weak D call: TRBD2 (5 bases). The CDR3 is made up of 16 amino acids. Germline CDR1 is SGHRS and CDR2 is YFSETQ. The CDR3 nucleotides read TGTGCCAGCAGCGCCAACCGGGATGAAAGGGCCAACGTCCTGACTTTC. Its translation is CASSANRDERANVLTF.

The chain carries TRBV2 and TRBJ1-2, with a possible D match to TRBD1 (5 bases). V lost 2 bases and J 6 bases, leaving 10 bases between the germline ends. Germline-derived CDR1 and CDR2 are SNHLY and FYNNEI. The CDR3 runs to 13 residues. CDR3: CASSERRGDGYTF. The CDR3 region has the DNA TGTGCCAGCAGTGAACGTAGGGGAGATGGCTACACCTTC.

The chain carries TRBV2 and TRBJ1-2, with D uncertain. V was cut by 5 bases and J by 8 bases, with 18 bases left in between. The CDR3 is 14 residues long. Germline V gene lookup returns CDR1 SNHLY and CDR2 FYNNEI. CDR3 loop: CASSSDSTEGGYTF. CDR3 nucleotides: TGTGCCAGCAGTTCCGATTCGACCGAGGGCGGCTACACCTTC.